The 10 T cell receptor beta chains below come from one sample, sequenced in a study of OX40 agonist ivuxolimab in advanced cancers. Profiled with immunoSEQ multiplex PCR; TCRdb holds only in-frame clones, not every one. The sample lists around 19,000 clones, less than 85% occurring once. This specimen was CD4+ or CD8+ T cells sorted from blood, taken in a trial of the OX40 agonist ivuxolimab. The source of these receptors is an adult with an advanced solid tumor such as melanoma, head and neck, liver or kidney cancer.

The chain employs TRBV1 and TRBJ2-1. TRBV1 constitutes a pseudogene. This CDR3 has 16 residues. For the CDR3, the DNA is TGCACCAGCAGCCCCAATAGAGGGGACGCTAGAAATGAGCAGTTCTTC. Translating it yields CTSSPNRGDARNEQFF.

The genes are TRBV6-5 and TRBJ2-5; D not certain. The germline V gene encodes CDR1 MNHEY and CDR2 SVGAGI. CDR3 length: 12 amino acids. V was pared by 0 bases and J by 5 bases, with 4 bases between. CDR3 in amino acids: CASSYSGETQYF. As DNA, the CDR3 is TGTGCCAGCAGTTACTCCGGGGAGACCCAGTACTTC.

Note on this clone: The junction differs from germline at one of its ends, possibly a read error. V gene TRBV6-1 combines with J gene TRBJ1-1; no clear D gene. The germline V gene encodes CDR1 MNHNS and CDR2 SASEGT. The CDR3 length is 12 residues. The CDR3 loop is CASRSSSGNLVF. In nucleotides, the CDR3 is TGTGCCAGCAGATCGTCTTCGGGGAACCTAGTCTTT.

The chain is built from TRBV4-3 and TRBJ1-3; tentative D call: TRBD1 (5 bases). V lost 3 bases and J 4 bases, leaving 10 bases between the germline ends. Per germline, CDR1 LGHNA and CDR2 YSLEER. The CDR3 length is 14 residues. CDR3 protein: CASSQSGFGNTIYF. The DNA for the CDR3 is TGCGCCAGCAGCCAGTCAGGGTTCGGAAACACCATATATTTT.

This clone was detected once. The J gene is TRBJ2-7, the V gene TRBV5-1; weak D call: TRBD1 (5 bases). Germline CDR1 is SGHRS and CDR2 is YFSETQ. V shed 0 bases and J shed 3 bases, with 13 bases lying between them. CDR3 length equals 15 residues. The CDR3 nucleotides are TGCGCCAGCAGCTTGGTAGGAGAAGGGGTCTACGAGCAGTACTTC. It translates to CASSLVGEGVYEQYF.

This chain links TRBV28 with TRBJ1-1, with D perhaps TRBD1 (5 bases). V was trimmed by 4 bases and J by 3 bases, leaving 6 bases between them. In germline, CDR1 is MDHEN, CDR2 SYDVKM. The CDR3 covers 12 residues. The DNA of the CDR3 is TGTGCCAGCAGTTGGGGGGACACTGAAGCTTTCTTT. Translation gives CASSWGDTEAFF.

The CDR3 loop reads CASRTDTGELFF. The CDR3 DNA reads as TGTGCCAGCAGGACAGACACCGGGGAGCTGTTTTTT. This rearrangement joins TRBV28 to TRBJ2-2; D may be TRBD1 (5 bases). CDR1 is MDHEN and CDR2 is SYDVKM in the germline V gene. CDR3 length equals 12 residues. The V end lost 6 bases, the J end lost 3 bases, and 5 bases lay between the germline ends.

This clone was observed a few times. The chain combines TRBV20-1 with TRBJ1-2; 7 nucleotides align to TRBD1. Germline V CDR1 and CDR2: DFQATT, SNEGSKA (reference sequence). This CDR3 is 11 amino acids long. CDR3 amino acids: CRAPTGKGYTF. The CDR3 DNA sequence: TGCAGAGCCCCGACAGGGAAAGGCTACACCTTC.

The chain recombines TRBV4-1 with TRBJ2-1; 7 nucleotides align to TRBD1. Trimming cost V 0 bases and J 2 bases; bases outside gene matches: 7. This CDR3 is built from 17 residues. Germline loops: CDR1 MGHRA, CDR2 YSYEKL. CDR3 region: CASSQDEGTATYNEQFF. CDR3 nucleotide sequence: TGCGCCAGCAGCCAAGATGAGGGGACAGCCACCTACAATGAGCAGTTCTTC.

This CDR3 is CASSLDDRVGWYTEAFF. In DNA form, the CDR3 reads TGTGCCAGCAGCTTAGATGACAGGGTAGGATGGTACACTGAAGCTTTCTTT. J is TRBJ1-1 and V is TRBV7-9; 7 bases are shared with TRBD1. Germline lookup yields CDR1 SEHNR and CDR2 FQNEAQ (reference sequence). CDR3 size: 17 residues. Trimming took 1 base from V and 3 from J; bases not matched to a gene: 11. The full variable domain, rest sourced from reference TRBV7-9 and TRBJ1-1, is DTGVSQNPRHKITKRGQNVTFRCDPISEHNRLYWYRQTLGQGPEFLTYFQNEAQLEKSRLLSDRFSAERPKGSFSTLEIQRTEQGDSAMYLCASSLDDRVGWYTEAFFGQGTRLTVV.